These T cell receptor beta chains were read from a single sample in a study of OX40 agonist ivuxolimab in advanced cancers. Sequencing was performed with immunoSEQ multiplex PCR; in TCRdb, only in-frame clones are kept and a portion is missing. The sample records roughly 93,000 clones, 92% being singletons. This material consisted of CD4+ or CD8+ T cells sorted from blood, taken in a trial of the OX40 agonist ivuxolimab. These receptors were collected from an adult with an advanced solid tumor such as melanoma, head and neck, liver or kidney cancer. Each CDR3 is given with its conserved first and last residue. The D gene is left open where the match is weak. Only some rows state a clone size, as once, few, many or a class for expanded clones.

clone_size j_call v_call d_call cdr3_aa cdr3_nt
- TRBJ2-6 TRBV7-9 - CASSRRLGSGANVLTF TGTGCCAGCAGCCGGAGACTGGGCTCTGGGGCCAACGTCCTGACTTTC
- TRBJ2-3 TRBV5-4 - CASSLKGSPSTDTQYF TGTGCCAGCAGCCTCAAGGGCTCCCCTAGCACAGATACGCAGTATTTT
- TRBJ1-3 TRBV6-1 - CASRQSSGNTIYF TGTGCCAGCAGACAGAGCTCTGGAAACACCATATATTTT
- TRBJ2-3 TRBV6-5 TRBD2 CATASGAGDSDTQYF TGTGCCACCGCAAGTGGGGCGGGAGATTCAGATACGCAGTATTTT
- TRBJ1-2 TRBV19 - CASSIGQDYGYTF TGTGCCAGTAGTATAGGACAAGACTATGGCTACACCTTC
- TRBJ2-5 TRBV2 - CASSGRETQYF TGTGCCAGCAGTGGTCGCGAGACCCAGTACTTC
- TRBJ1-2 TRBV19 TRBD1 CASSTGASYGYTF TGTGCCAGTAGCACAGGGGCGAGCTATGGCTACACCTTC
once TRBJ1-2 TRBV6-6 - CASSYFLIGGYTF TGTGCCAGCAGTTACTTCCTTATCGGCGGCTACACCTTC
- TRBJ2-1 TRBV11-2 - CASSLLYGTRGSRDEQFF TGTGCCAGCAGCTTATTGTATGGAACGAGGGGAAGTAGGGATGAGCAGTTCTTC
- TRBJ1-4 TRBV4-1 - CASSPWGGPTNEKLFF TGCGCCAGCAGCCCATGGGGAGGCCCAACTAATGAAAAACTGTTTTTT
- TRBJ2-3 TRBV19 - CASSTPARPPPDTQYF TGTGCCAGTAGTACCCCCGCCAGGCCGCCACCAGATACGCAGTATTTT
once TRBJ1-6 TRBV18 TRBD1 CASSYFGTGVNSPLHF TGTGCCAGCTCCTATTTCGGGACAGGGGTTAATTCACCCCTCCACTTT
- TRBJ1-3 TRBV6-6 - CASSLLKGNTIYF TGTGCCAGCAGTTTACTGAAAGGAAACACCATATATTTT
- TRBJ1-2 TRBV5-1 - CASSSGTNYGYTF TGCGCCAGCAGTTCGGGGACGAACTATGGCTACACCTTC
- TRBJ2-7 TRBV6-1 - CASSERAAPPALYEQYF TGTGCCAGCAGTGAAAGGGCGGCCCCCCCGGCCCTCTACGAGCAGTACTTC
once TRBJ1-3 TRBV9 - CASSGPGRGNTIYF TGTGCCAGCAGCGGCCCAGGGCGAGGAAACACCATATATTTT
- TRBJ2-5 TRBV7-3 TRBD1 CASSHRGQTQYF TGTGCCAGCAGCCACAGGGGTCAGACCCAGTACTTC
once TRBJ2-2 TRBV10-1 - CASSSRANTGELFF TGCGCCAGCAGTTCACGGGCGAACACCGGGGAGCTGTTTTTT
- TRBJ1-2 TRBV7-3 - CASSYHGGYTF TGTGCCAGCAGCTATCACGGGGGCTACACCTTC
- TRBJ2-1 TRBV13 - CASSLDNRANEQFF TGTGCCAGCAGCTTAGATAACAGGGCAAATGAGCAGTTCTTC
- TRBJ2-1 TRBV6-5 TRBD1 CASSPRQGIYNEQFF TGTGCCAGCAGTCCCCGACAGGGAATCTACAACGAGCAGTTCTTC
once TRBJ1-6 TRBV5-1 TRBD1 CASSPAGTGPPNSPLHF TGCGCCAGCAGCCCCGCCGGGACAGGGCCTCCTAATTCACCCCTCCACTTT
- TRBJ1-1 TRBV5-1 - CASSFGLRTMNTEAFF TGCGCCAGCAGCTTCGGACTGCGAACCATGAACACTGAAGCTTTCTTT
- TRBJ1-3 TRBV6-6 - CASTLYGNTIYF TGTGCCAGCACCCTGTATGGAAACACCATATATTTT
- TRBJ2-3 TRBV30 - CAWSVRSLSTDTQYF TGTGCCTGGAGTGTACGGTCCCTGAGCACAGATACGCAGTATTTT
- TRBJ2-5 TRBV19 - CASSIDLSGGQETQYF TGTGCCAGTAGTATAGATCTTTCCGGGGGCCAAGAGACCCAGTACTTC
- TRBJ1-2 TRBV7-8 - CASSQSGANYGYTF TGTGCCAGCAGCCAAAGCGGGGCTAACTATGGCTACACCTTC
- TRBJ1-2 TRBV5-5 TRBD1 CASSFSPGQEGYGYTF TGTGCCAGCAGCTTCTCCCCGGGACAGGAGGGCTATGGCTACACCTTC
- TRBJ1-4 TRBV10-3 TRBD1 CASQGARTNEKLFF TGTGCCTCACAGGGGGCGCGTACTAATGAAAAACTGTTTTTT
- TRBJ1-4 TRBV19 TRBD1 CASSGNRGNEKLFF TGTGCCAGTAGTGGTAACAGGGGGAACGAAAAACTGTTTTTT
- TRBJ2-1 TRBV19 TRBD2 CASSLGGLAVSNEQFF TGTGCCAGTAGTCTTGGGGGACTAGCGGTCTCCAATGAGCAGTTCTTC
- TRBJ1-1 TRBV6-5 - CASRDGDTEAFF TGTGCCAGCAGGGACGGGGACACTGAAGCTTTCTTT
- TRBJ1-6 TRBV5-1 - CASSLAGLKGSPLHF TGCGCCAGCAGCTTGGCCGGACTAAAGGGTTCACCCCTCCACTTT
once TRBJ1-1 TRBV11-2 TRBD1 CASSPPTGMNTEAFF TGTGCCAGCAGCCCACCGACAGGGATGAACACTGAAGCTTTCTTT
- TRBJ2-7 TRBV13 TRBD1 CASSRGTGGYEQYF TGTGCCAGCAGCCGAGGGACAGGGGGCTACGAGCAGTACTTC
- TRBJ2-7 TRBV6-1 TRBD1 CASSDPDRDRGTYEQYF TGTGCCAGCAGTGACCCCGACCGGGACAGGGGCACCTACGAGCAGTACTTC
- TRBJ1-3 TRBV5-6 - CASSWDSRSGNTIYF TGTGCCAGCAGCTGGGACTCTCGCTCTGGAAACACCATATATTTT
- TRBJ1-6 TRBV7-9 - CASSQTGSSYNSPLHF TGTGCCAGCAGCCAAACAGGGAGCTCCTATAATTCACCCCTCCACTTT
- TRBJ2-7 TRBV5-1 - CASSLEPGLGSEQYF TGCGCCAGCAGCTTGGAACCGGGGCTTGGTAGCGAGCAGTACTTC
- TRBJ1-5 TRBV5-5 - CASGSTLYSNQPQHF TGTGCCAGCGGCTCAACCCTGTATAGCAATCAGCCCCAGCATTTT